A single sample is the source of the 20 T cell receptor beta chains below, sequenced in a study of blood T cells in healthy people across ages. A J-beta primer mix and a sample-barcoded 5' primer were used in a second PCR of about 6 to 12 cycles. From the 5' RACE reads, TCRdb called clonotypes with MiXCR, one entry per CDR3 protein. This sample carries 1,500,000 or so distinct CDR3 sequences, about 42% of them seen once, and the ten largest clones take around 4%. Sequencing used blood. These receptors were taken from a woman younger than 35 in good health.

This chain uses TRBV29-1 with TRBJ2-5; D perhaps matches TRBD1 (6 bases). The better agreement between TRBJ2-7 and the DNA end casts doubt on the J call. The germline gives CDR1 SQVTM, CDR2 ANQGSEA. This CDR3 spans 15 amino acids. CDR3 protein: CSVEDQDRSGDEQYF. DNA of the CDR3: TGCAGCGTTGAAGATCAAGACAGGTCTGGGGACGAGCAGTACTTC.

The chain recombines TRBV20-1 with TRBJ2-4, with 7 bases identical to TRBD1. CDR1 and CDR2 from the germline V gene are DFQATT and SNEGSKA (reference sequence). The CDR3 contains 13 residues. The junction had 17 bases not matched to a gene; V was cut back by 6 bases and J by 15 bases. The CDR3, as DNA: TGCAGTGCGAAGGCTGGACAGGCGAAAATAATGTACTTC. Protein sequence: CSAKAGQAKIMYF.

The CDR3 DNA is TGTGCCAGCAGCCAAGTCTATGGAACTGGGGAGCTGTTTTTT. Translating gives CASSQVYGTGELFF. The genes are TRBV3-1 and TRBJ2-2, with D hard to call. The CDR3 is 14 residues long. V lost 1 base and J 8 bases, leaving 11 bases between the germline ends. Looked up from germline, CDR1 is LGHDT and CDR2 is YNNKEL (reference sequence). The full variable domain, with the rest looked up from reference TRBV3-1 and TRBJ2-2, is DTAVSQTPKYLVTQMGNDKSIKCEQNLGHDTMYWYKQDSKKFLKIMFSYNNKELIINETVPNRFSPKSPDKAHLNLHINSLELGDSAVYFCASSQVYGTGELFFGEGSRLTVL.

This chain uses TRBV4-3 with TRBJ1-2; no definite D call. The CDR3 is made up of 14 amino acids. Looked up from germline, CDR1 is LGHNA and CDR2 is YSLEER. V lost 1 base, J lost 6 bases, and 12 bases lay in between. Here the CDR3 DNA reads TGCGCCAGCAGCCAAGTAGGATACGGGGATGGCTACACCTTC. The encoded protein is CASSQVGYGDGYTF.

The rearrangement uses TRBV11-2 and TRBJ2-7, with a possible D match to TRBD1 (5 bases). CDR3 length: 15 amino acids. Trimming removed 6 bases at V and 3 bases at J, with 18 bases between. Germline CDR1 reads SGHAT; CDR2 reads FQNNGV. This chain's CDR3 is CASSLQGGSYYEQYF. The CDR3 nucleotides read TGTGCCAGCAGTCTCCAGGGCGGCTCCTACTACGAGCAGTACTTC.

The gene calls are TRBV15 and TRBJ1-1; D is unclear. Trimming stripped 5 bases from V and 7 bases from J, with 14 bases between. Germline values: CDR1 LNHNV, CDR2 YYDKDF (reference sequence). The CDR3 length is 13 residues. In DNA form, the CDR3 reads TGTGCCACCAGCGGCCAAAGGGCACTTGAAGCTTTCTTT. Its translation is CATSGQRALEAFF.

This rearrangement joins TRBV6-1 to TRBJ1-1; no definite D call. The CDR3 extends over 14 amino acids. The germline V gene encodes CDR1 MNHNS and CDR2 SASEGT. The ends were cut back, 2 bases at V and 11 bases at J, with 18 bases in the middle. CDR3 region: CASSERRTPGEAFF. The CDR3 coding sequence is TGTGCCAGCAGTGAAAGGAGGACCCCGGGAGAGGCTTTCTTT.

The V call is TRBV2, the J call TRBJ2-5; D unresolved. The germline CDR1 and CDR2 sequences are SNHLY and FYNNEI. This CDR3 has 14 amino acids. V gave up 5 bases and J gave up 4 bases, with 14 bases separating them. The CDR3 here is CASSLEEPPETQYF. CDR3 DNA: TGTGCCAGCAGTCTCGAGGAACCCCCAGAGACCCAGTACTTC. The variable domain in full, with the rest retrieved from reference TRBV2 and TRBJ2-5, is EPEVTQTPSHQVTQMGQEVILRCVPISNHLYFYWYRQILGQKVEFLVSFYNNEISEKSEIFDDQFSVERPDGSNFTLKIRSTKLEDSAMYFCASSLEEPPETQYFGPGTRLLVL.

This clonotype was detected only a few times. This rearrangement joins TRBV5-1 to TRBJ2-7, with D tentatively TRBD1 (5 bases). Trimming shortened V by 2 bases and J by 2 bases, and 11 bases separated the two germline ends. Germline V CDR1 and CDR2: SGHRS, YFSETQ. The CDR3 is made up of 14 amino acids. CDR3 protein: CASSFSGPPYEQYF. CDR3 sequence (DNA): TGCGCCAGCAGCTTCTCAGGGCCCCCCTACGAGCAGTACTTC.

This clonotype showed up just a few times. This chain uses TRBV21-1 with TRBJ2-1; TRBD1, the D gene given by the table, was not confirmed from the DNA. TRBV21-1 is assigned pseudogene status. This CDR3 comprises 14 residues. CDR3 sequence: CASTPGTSYNEQFF. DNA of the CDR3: TGTGCCAGCACACCGGGCACCTCCTACAATGAGCAGTTCTTC.

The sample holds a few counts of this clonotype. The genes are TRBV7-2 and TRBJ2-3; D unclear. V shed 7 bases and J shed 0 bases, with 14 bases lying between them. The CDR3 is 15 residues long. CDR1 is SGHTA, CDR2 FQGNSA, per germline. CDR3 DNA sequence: TGTGCCAGCATTAACGGACGGGTTAGCACAGATACGCAGTATTTT. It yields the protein CASINGRVSTDTQYF.

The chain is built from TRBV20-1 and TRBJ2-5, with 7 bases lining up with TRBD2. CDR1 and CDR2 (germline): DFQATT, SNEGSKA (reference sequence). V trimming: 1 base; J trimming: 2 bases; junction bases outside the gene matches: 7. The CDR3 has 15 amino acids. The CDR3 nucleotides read TGCAGTGCTAGAGCCTGGGGAGGGCTTCAAGAGACCCAGTACTTC. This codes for CSARAWGGLQETQYF.

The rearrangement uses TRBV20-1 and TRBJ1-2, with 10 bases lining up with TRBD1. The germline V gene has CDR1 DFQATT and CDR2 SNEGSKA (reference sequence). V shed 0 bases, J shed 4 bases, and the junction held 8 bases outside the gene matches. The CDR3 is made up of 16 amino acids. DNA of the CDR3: TGCAGTGCTAGAGATCGGGACAGGGGTCTCTTCTATGGCTACACCTTC. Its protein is CSARDRDRGLFYGYTF.

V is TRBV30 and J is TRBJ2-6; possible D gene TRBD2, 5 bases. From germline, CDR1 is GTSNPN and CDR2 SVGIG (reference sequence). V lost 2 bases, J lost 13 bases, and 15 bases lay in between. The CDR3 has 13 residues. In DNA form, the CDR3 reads TGTGCCTGGAGTAGCGGATGGACCGGGGTCCTGACTTTC. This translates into CAWSSGWTGVLTF.

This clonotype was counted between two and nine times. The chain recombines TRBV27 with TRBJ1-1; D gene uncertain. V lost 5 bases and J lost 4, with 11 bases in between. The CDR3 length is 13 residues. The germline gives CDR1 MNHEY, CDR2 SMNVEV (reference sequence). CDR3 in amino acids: CASSSSEGTEAFF. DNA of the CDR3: TGTGCCAGCAGTAGCAGCGAGGGCACTGAAGCTTTCTTT.

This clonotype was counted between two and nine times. The DNA for the CDR3 is TGTGCCAGCAGGGGGGGAGAGGGATGGCAGCCCCAGCATTTT. Its protein product is CASRGGEGWQPQHF. The genes are TRBV6-2 or TRBV6-3 and TRBJ1-5, with a possible D match to TRBD1 (5 bases). Germline CDR1 and CDR2: MNHEY and SVGEGT. This CDR3 contains 14 residues. V was cut by 6 bases and J by 7 bases, with 16 bases left in between.

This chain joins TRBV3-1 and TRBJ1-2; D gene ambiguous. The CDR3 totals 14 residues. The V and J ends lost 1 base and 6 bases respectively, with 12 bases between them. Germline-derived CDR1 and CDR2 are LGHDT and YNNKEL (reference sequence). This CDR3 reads CASSQVGEIDGYTF. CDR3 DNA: TGTGCCAGCAGCCAAGTTGGGGAGATAGATGGCTACACCTTC.

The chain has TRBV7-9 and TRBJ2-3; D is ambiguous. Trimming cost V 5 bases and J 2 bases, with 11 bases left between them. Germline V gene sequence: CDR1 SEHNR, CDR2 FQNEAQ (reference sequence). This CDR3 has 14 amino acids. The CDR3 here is CASSARLDTDTQYF. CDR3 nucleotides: TGTGCCAGCAGCGCCCGACTCGACACAGATACGCAGTATTTT.

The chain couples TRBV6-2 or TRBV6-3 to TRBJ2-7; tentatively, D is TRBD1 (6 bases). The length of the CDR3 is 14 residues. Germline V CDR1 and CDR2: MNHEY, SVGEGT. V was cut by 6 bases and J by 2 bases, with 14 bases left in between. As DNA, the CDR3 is TGTGCCAGCAGAAAACCACAGGGAACCTACGAGCAGTACTTC. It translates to CASRKPQGTYEQYF.

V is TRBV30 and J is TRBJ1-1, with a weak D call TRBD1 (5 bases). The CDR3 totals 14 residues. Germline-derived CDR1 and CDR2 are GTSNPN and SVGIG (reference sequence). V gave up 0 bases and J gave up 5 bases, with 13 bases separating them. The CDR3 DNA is TGTGCCTGGAGTGTACGTGGGGCTTGGACTGAAGCTTTCTTT. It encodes CAWSVRGAWTEAFF.